Below are 23 T cell receptor beta chains sequenced from a single sample in a study of monozygotic twins with inflammatory bowel disease. TCRdb derives one entry per CDR3 protein from the 5' RACE reads, leaving out DNA. The data show approximately 120,000 distinct CDR3 sequences, and the top ten clones hold roughly an eighth. Source material: blood. All receptors derive from a human donor with ulcerative colitis or Crohn's disease, or a healthy co-twin of an affected twin (not recorded which).

The V gene is TRBV12-3 or TRBV12-4, the J gene TRBJ1-2; TCRdb's D call of TRBD1 is untestable without DNA. The CDR3 sequence is 15 residues long. The CDR3 sequence is CASSLGATGARGYTF.

The rearrangement uses TRBV5-5 and TRBJ1-4; the TRBD1 assignment by TCRdb is unverifiable without DNA. From germline, CDR1 is SGHKS and CDR2 YYEKEE (reference sequence). This CDR3 is built from 15 residues. The chain's CDR3 is CASSLGQGAWEKLFF.

The chain couples TRBV19 to TRBJ2-1. Germline-derived CDR1 and CDR2 are LNHDA and SQIVND (reference sequence). The length of the CDR3 is 12 residues. CDR3: CASSPAWNEQFF.

The chain joins TRBV27 to TRBJ2-7; lacking DNA, the TRBD2 call made by TCRdb goes unchecked. Germline values: CDR1 MNHEY, CDR2 SMNVEV (reference sequence). CDR3 length: 15 residues. The CDR3 loop is CASSLQGREGYEQYF.

This clonotype shows up as medium-sized by frequency. The V gene is TRBV2, the J gene TRBJ1-2. This CDR3 contains 14 residues. CDR1 is SNHLY, CDR2 FYNNEI, per germline. CDR3 amino acids: CASTYSEGHYGYTF.

The rearrangement uses TRBV12-3 or TRBV12-4 and TRBJ2-3; lacking DNA, the TRBD2 call made by TCRdb goes unchecked. CDR3 length: 18 residues. CDR3 region: CASSPGLAGGPSTDTQYF.

The chain is built from TRBV10-3 and TRBJ1-4; TCRdb selects TRBD1, and the lack of DNA leaves this call unchecked. This CDR3 region has 12 residues. Germline assignment: CDR1 ENHRY and CDR2 SYGVKD. This CDR3 reads CAIKGSGEKLFF.

The rearrangement joins TRBV9 to TRBJ1-2. This CDR3 is built from 15 residues. The germline CDR1 and CDR2 sequences are SGDLS and YYNGEE. The CDR3 reads CASSPYSRESYGYTF. Variable domain in full (rest from reference TRBV9 and TRBJ1-2): DSGVTQTPKHLITATGQRVTLRCSPRSGDLSVYWYQQSLDQGLQFLIQYYNGEERAKGNILERFSAQQFPDLHSELNLSSLELGDSALYFCASSPYSRESYGYTFGSGTRLTVV.

The chain has TRBV12-3 or TRBV12-4 and TRBJ2-1; TCRdb picks TRBD2, but there is no DNA to check that call. The CDR3 covers 19 residues. The CDR3 reads CASSMGLAGTDWGYNEQFF.

J is TRBJ1-3 and V is TRBV12-3 or TRBV12-4; there is no DNA to check the TCRdb D call of TRBD1. The CDR3 has 14 amino acids. Here the CDR3 reads CASSGGQPGNTIYF.

V and J are TRBV20-1 and TRBJ1-1; no DNA is available, so the TRBD1 call from TCRdb remains unchecked. Germline V lookup: CDR1 DFQATT, CDR2 SNEGSKA (reference sequence). CDR3 length: 13 residues. CDR3 sequence: CSVRTAYYTEAFF.

The V and J genes are TRBV12-3 or TRBV12-4 and TRBJ1-2. This CDR3 contains 12 residues. CDR3 in amino acids: CASNLGRYGYTF.

V and J are TRBV6-6 and TRBJ1-2; lacking DNA, the TRBD1 call made by TCRdb goes unchecked. Germline CDR1 MNHNY, CDR2 SVGAGI (reference sequence). The CDR3 totals 14 residues. This chain's CDR3 is CASRPGDRAGGYTF.

The CDR3 loop reads CASSWTGSSNTEAFF. The V gene is TRBV12-3 or TRBV12-4, the J gene TRBJ1-1; TCRdb's D call, TRBD1, is unchecked because there is no DNA. The CDR3 loop spans 15 amino acids.

V and J are TRBV24-1 and TRBJ2-3; checking the TCRdb D call of TRBD1 is not possible without DNA. The CDR3 loop spans 16 amino acids. Germline V gene lookup returns CDR1 KGHDR and CDR2 SFDVKD. CDR3 sequence reads: CATSEGIGGVPDTQYF.

This chain links TRBV7-8 with TRBJ2-7. The CDR3 spans 12 residues. Germline CDR1 is SGHVS and CDR2 is FQNEAQ. This CDR3 is CASSFQRYEQYF.

The rearrangement joins TRBV27 to TRBJ1-5; the TRBD1 assignment by TCRdb is unverifiable without DNA. From germline, CDR1 is MNHEY and CDR2 SMNVEV (reference sequence). CDR3 length: 15 amino acids. CDR3 sequence: CTSPRGGRMNQPQHF.

The CDR3 sequence is CASSAPSGSYNEQFF. The V and J genes are TRBV7-8 and TRBJ2-1; TCRdb selects TRBD2, and the lack of DNA leaves this call unchecked. Germline CDR1 is SGHVS and CDR2 is FQNEAQ. This CDR3 is built from 15 residues.

The chain employs TRBV7-2 and TRBJ2-3; TCRdb picks TRBD2, but there is no DNA to check that call. CDR1 is SGHTA and CDR2 is FQGNSA in the germline V gene. The CDR3 loop spans 15 amino acids. The CDR3 is CASSLVWREADTQYF.

The rearrangement uses TRBV12-3 or TRBV12-4 and TRBJ2-5; without DNA, the TCRdb call of TRBD2 cannot be checked. There are 14 residues in the CDR3. The CDR3 region is CASSFSDFQETQYF.

V is TRBV10-3 and J is TRBJ1-6. CDR1 is ENHRY and CDR2 is SYGVKD in the germline V gene. This CDR3 spans 14 amino acids. CDR3 sequence: CAIRGIQNNSPLHF.

The chain recombines TRBV12-3 or TRBV12-4 with TRBJ2-7; TCRdb picks TRBD2, but there is no DNA to check that call. CDR3 length equals 17 residues. The CDR3 spells CASSRQQGLAGGYEQYF.

The chain recombines TRBV29-1 with TRBJ2-7. CDR1 and CDR2 from the germline V gene are SQVTM and ANQGSEA. This CDR3 is 14 amino acids long. The CDR3 sequence: CSANKAESSYEQYF.